A single sample is the source of the 28 T cell receptor beta chains below, sequenced in a study of T cell responses to AZD1222 COVID-19 vaccine. The method was immunoSEQ multiplex PCR; TCRdb's version includes in-frame clones alone and lacks a portion of them. The table records 250,000 to 300,000 clones, almost 95% of them present only once. Sample: peripheral blood, taken 28 days after the second AZD1222 dose. These receptors were obtained from an adult who received the AZD1222 COVID-19 vaccine.

The chain couples TRBV6-2 or TRBV6-3 to TRBJ2-7; 8 nucleotides agree with TRBD2. The germline V gene encodes CDR1 MNHEY and CDR2 SVGEGT. J lost 3 bases, V lost 4 bases, and 8 bases had no gene match. This CDR3 is 15 amino acids long. The CDR3 DNA follows: TGTGCCAGCAGTTTGGTAGCGGGGCCCCACTACGAGCAGTACTTC. It specifies CASSLVAGPHYEQYF.

V gene TRBV5-1 combines with J gene TRBJ1-1; D is ambiguous. The CDR3 covers 14 residues. Germline values: CDR1 SGHRS, CDR2 YFSETQ. V gave up 2 bases and J gave up 0 bases, with 8 bases separating them. This CDR3 is CASSFRSLNTEAFF. The CDR3 DNA follows: TGCGCCAGCAGCTTCCGGAGTTTGAACACTGAAGCTTTCTTT.

The chain uses TRBV12-3 or TRBV12-4 and TRBJ1-1, with D possibly TRBD1 on 6 matching bases. V was trimmed by 6 bases and J by 10 bases, leaving 15 bases between them. The length of the CDR3 is 12 residues. CDR3 in DNA: TGTGCCAGCAGCCTCACAGGGCCCTCAGCTTTCTTT. Translating it yields CASSLTGPSAFF.

This chain's CDR3 is CASSLGPGTGGRTGELFF. CDR3 sequence (DNA): TGTGCCAGCAGCCTCGGTCCCGGGACAGGGGGGCGGACCGGGGAGCTGTTTTTT. The rearrangement joins TRBV7-9 to TRBJ2-2, with 11 bases lining up with TRBD1. CDR3 size: 18 residues. Germline assignment: CDR1 SEHNR and CDR2 FQNEAQ (reference sequence). J gave up 5 bases and V 5 bases, and 13 bases lay outside the gene matches.

The V call is TRBV28, the J call TRBJ1-5; TRBD1 might be the D (5 bases). Looked up from germline, CDR1 is MDHEN and CDR2 is SYDVKM. This CDR3 contains 13 residues. V was pared by 6 bases and J by 5 bases, with 11 bases between. As DNA, the CDR3 is TGTGCCAGCAGAGTTCGGGGGTATCAGCCCCAGCATTTT. This codes for CASRVRGYQPQHF.

This chain links TRBV4-2 with TRBJ1-2; D gene unclear. The CDR3 length is 14 residues. Germline V lookup: CDR1 LGHNA, CDR2 YNFKEQ. With 4 bases removed from V and 2 bases from J, the gap between germline ends came to 11 bases. The CDR3, as DNA: TGTGCCAGCAGCCCGTCCGGAGCCAACTATGGCTACACCTTC. It codes for CASSPSGANYGYTF.

The gene calls are TRBV7-9 and TRBJ1-1; tentatively, D is TRBD1 (6 bases). CDR1 and CDR2 from the germline V gene are SEHNR and FQNEAQ (reference sequence). V gave up 5 bases and J gave up 8 bases, with 12 bases separating them. This CDR3 contains 12 residues. CDR3 in DNA: TGTGCCAGCAGCCCACAGGGCTACGAAGCTTTCTTT. It codes for CASSPQGYEAFF. The full variable domain, its missing parts supplied by reference TRBV7-9 and TRBJ1-1, is DTGVSQNPRHKITKRGQNVTFRCDPISEHNRLYWYRQTLGQGPEFLTYFQNEAQLEKSRLLSDRFSAERPKGSFSTLEIQRTEQGDSAMYLCASSPQGYEAFFGQGTRLTVV.

The V and J genes are TRBV28 and TRBJ1-1; no clear D. Per germline, CDR1 MDHEN and CDR2 SYDVKM. There are 12 residues in the CDR3. Trimming removed 3 bases at V and 1 base at J, with 3 bases between. The DNA for the CDR3 is TGTGCCAGCAGTTTCAGGAACACTGAAGCTTTCTTT. This gives the protein CASSFRNTEAFF. Full variable domain (missing parts from reference TRBV28 and TRBJ1-1): DVKVTQSSRYLVKRTGEKVFLECVQDMDHENMFWYRQDPGLGLRLIYFSYDVKMKEKGDIPEGYSVSREKKERFSLILESASTNQTSMYLCASSFRNTEAFFGQGTRLTVV.

This clone occurred once. V is TRBV5-1 and J is TRBJ1-1; D remains unclear. Germline CDR1 SGHRS, CDR2 YFSETQ. Trimming cost V 0 bases and J 8 bases, with 11 bases left between them. The CDR3 covers 13 residues. The CDR3 sequence: CASSLASGLEAFF. As DNA, the CDR3 is TGCGCCAGCAGCTTGGCCTCCGGTTTGGAAGCTTTCTTT.

The chain carries TRBV4-1 and TRBJ1-2; D may be TRBD1 (5 bases). Trimming shortened V by 0 bases and J by 6 bases, and 17 bases separated the two germline ends. This CDR3 has 16 amino acids. Germline V lookup: CDR1 MGHRA, CDR2 YSYEKL. CDR3 in amino acids: CASSQEVAGRSDGYTF. CDR3 DNA: TGCGCCAGCAGCCAAGAAGTGGCAGGGAGGTCCGATGGCTACACCTTC.

This clone came up a few times. This sequence joins TRBV27 and TRBJ2-1; 7 nucleotides agree with TRBD2. The CDR3 length is 14 residues. Germline CDR1 and CDR2: MNHEY and SMNVEV (reference sequence). V shed 5 bases and J 0 bases; nucleotides not matched to a gene: 1. CDR3 residues: CASSRGDSYNEQFF. In DNA form, the CDR3 reads TGTGCCAGCAGTCGGGGGGACTCCTACAATGAGCAGTTCTTC.

The chain is built from TRBV2 and TRBJ2-1; D could derive from TRBD1 or TRBD2 (5 bases each). Trimming took off 8 bases at V and 0 bases at J, with 11 bases between the two ends. The germline gives CDR1 SNHLY, CDR2 FYNNEI. The CDR3 sequence is 14 residues long. CDR3 coding DNA: TGTGCCAGCGGGGCAGGGAGCTCCTACAATGAGCAGTTCTTC. This encodes CASGAGSSYNEQFF.

The V gene is TRBV28, the J gene TRBJ1-6; the match to TRBD1 covers 10 bases. The CDR3 is made up of 14 amino acids. The trim removed 7 bases at V and 10 bases at J, leaving 7 bases unmatched. In germline, CDR1 is MDHEN, CDR2 SYDVKM. In nucleotides, the CDR3 is TGTGCCAGCAAGGGGACAGGGGTTAGATCACCCCTCCACTTT. Translating gives CASKGTGVRSPLHF.

The CDR3 DNA reads TGTGCCAGCAACCCCCTTTCCCTCTCCTACGAGCAGTACTTC. This gives the protein CASNPLSLSYEQYF. The rearrangement uses TRBV3-1 (or the pseudogene TRBV3-2) and TRBJ2-7, with no clear D. V was trimmed by 7 bases and J by 0 bases, leaving 13 bases between them. Germline lookup yields CDR1 LGHDT and CDR2 YNNKEL (reference sequence). CDR3 length: 14 amino acids.

The CDR3 coding sequence is TGCAGTGCCCAAGAGTACGAGCAGTACTTC. It translates to CSAQEYEQYF. J is TRBJ2-7 and V is TRBV20-1; unclear D gene. V lost 6 bases to trimming and J lost 4 bases, with 7 bases between them. This CDR3 comprises 10 residues. CDR1 DFQATT and CDR2 SNEGSKA come from the germline V gene (reference sequence).

V is TRBV2 and J is TRBJ2-7; 10 bases are a match to TRBD2. With 10 bases clipped from V and 1 base from J, the junction kept 10 bases outside the gene matches. Germline V gene data show CDR1 as SNHLY and CDR2 as FYNNEI. The CDR3 is 15 residues long. CDR3 sequence: CAIRVGTSVSYEQYF. The CDR3 DNA reads TGTGCCATTCGGGTGGGGACTAGCGTATCCTACGAGCAGTACTTC. Based on the CDR3 plus reference TRBV2 and TRBJ2-7, the full variable domain is EPEVTQTPSHQVTQMGQEVILRCVPISNHLYFYWYRQILGQKVEFLVSFYNNEISEKSEIFDDQFSVERPDGSNFTLKIRSTKLEDSAMYFCAIRVGTSVSYEQYFGPGTRLTVT.

The rearrangement links TRBV28 to TRBJ1-1; D is undetermined. Trimming left V 3 bases short and J 1 base short, with 9 bases between. The germline CDR1 and CDR2 sequences are MDHEN and SYDVKM. This CDR3 region has 14 residues. CDR3 protein: CASSFWERNTEAFF. The CDR3 DNA sequence: TGTGCCAGCAGTTTCTGGGAGAGGAACACTGAAGCTTTCTTT.

The V call is TRBV29-1, the J call TRBJ2-5; D may be TRBD2 (6 bases). CDR3 length: 13 residues. From germline, CDR1 is SQVTM and CDR2 ANQGSEA. Trimming took off 3 bases at V and 5 bases at J, with 13 bases between the two ends. The CDR3 nucleotides are TGCAGCGTTGAGGGGCGGGAAAGGGAGACCCAGTACTTC. Its protein is CSVEGRERETQYF.

The chain couples TRBV7-8 to TRBJ2-3, with D possibly matching TRBD2 (6 bases). V was clipped by 0 bases and J by 8 bases, with 6 bases between them. This CDR3 is built from 12 residues. Per germline, CDR1 SGHVS and CDR2 FQNEAQ. CDR3 region: CASSLAGSTQYF. The CDR3 bases are TGTGCCAGCAGCTTAGCCGGGAGTACGCAGTATTTT.

The V call is TRBV28, the J call TRBJ1-2; 7 bases are a match to TRBD1. CDR3 size: 15 residues. V was pared by 4 bases and J by 7 bases, with 12 bases of the junction left unmatched. Germline V gene lookup returns CDR1 MDHEN and CDR2 SYDVKM. The CDR3 loop is CASSSPRTGVGGYTF. For the CDR3, the DNA is TGTGCCAGCAGTTCCCCCCGAACAGGGGTAGGTGGCTACACCTTC.

This chain connects TRBV3-1 (or the pseudogene TRBV3-2) to TRBJ1-4; D gene unclear. Germline values: CDR1 LGHDT, CDR2 YNNKEL (reference sequence). CDR3 size: 17 residues. V was shortened by 4 bases and J by 3 bases, with 18 bases between the two germline ends. The CDR3: CASSLLGPRRANEKLFF. The DNA of the CDR3 is TGTGCCAGCAGCCTTCTAGGACCTCGTCGGGCTAATGAAAAACTGTTTTTT.

The chain combines TRBV20-1 with TRBJ1-2; perhaps TRBD1 as D (5 bases). V was cut by 8 bases and J by 5 bases, with 9 bases left in between. This CDR3 has 10 amino acids. Germline loops: CDR1 DFQATT, CDR2 SNEGSKA (reference sequence). The CDR3 is CSYDSYGYTF. The CDR3 DNA sequence: TGCAGTTATGACAGTTATGGCTACACCTTC.

The chain employs TRBV13 and TRBJ2-5, with TRBD1 identical over 7 bases. The junction had 9 bases not matched to a gene; V was cut back by 1 base and J by 1 base. The CDR3 runs to 17 residues. Germline V gene sequence: CDR1 PRHDT, CDR2 FYEKMQ (reference sequence). CDR3 DNA: TGTGCCAGCAGCTTAGAAAGGGCCTCAGGGGGCCAAGAGACCCAGTACTTC. This sequence encodes CASSLERASGGQETQYF.

This rearrangement joins TRBV3-1 (or the pseudogene TRBV3-2) to TRBJ1-6, with D unclear. This CDR3 has 13 residues. Germline V lookup: CDR1 LGHDT, CDR2 YNNKEL (reference sequence). The V and J ends lost 3 bases and 10 bases respectively, with 10 bases between them. The CDR3 here is CASSQSRESPLHF. In DNA form, the CDR3 reads TGTGCCAGCAGCCAGTCCCGAGAATCACCCCTCCACTTT.

The gene calls are TRBV7-2 and TRBJ1-6, with 9 bases matching TRBD1. Germline V lookup: CDR1 SGHTA, CDR2 FQGNSA. The CDR3 loop spans 15 amino acids. V dropped 0 bases and J dropped 13; count of bases not matched to a gene: 7. The CDR3 loop reads CASSLALRQGEPLHF. In nucleotides, the CDR3 is TGTGCCAGCAGCTTAGCGTTGAGACAGGGGGAGCCCCTCCACTTT.

The rearrangement links TRBV6-5 to TRBJ1-5; D may be TRBD1 (6 bases). The length of the CDR3 is 15 residues. CDR1 is MNHEY and CDR2 is SVGAGI in the germline V gene. With 4 bases removed from V and 2 bases from J, the gap between germline ends came to 12 bases. The CDR3 loop is CASSSRGVGNQPQHF. The CDR3 DNA reads as TGTGCCAGCAGTTCGAGGGGGGTCGGCAATCAGCCCCAGCATTTT.

The chain recombines TRBV2 with TRBJ2-1; no firm D call. The CDR3 is made up of 11 amino acids. The ends were cut back, 7 bases at V and 5 bases at J, with 6 bases in the middle. The germline V gene encodes CDR1 SNHLY and CDR2 FYNNEI. The CDR3 DNA sequence: TGTGCCAGCATTGTGGACAATGAGCAGTTCTTC. This encodes CASIVDNEQFF. Combining the CDR3 with reference TRBV2 and TRBJ2-1 gives the whole variable domain EPEVTQTPSHQVTQMGQEVILRCVPISNHLYFYWYRQILGQKVEFLVSFYNNEISEKSEIFDDQFSVERPDGSNFTLKIRSTKLEDSAMYFCASIVDNEQFFGPGTRLTVL.

The chain combines TRBV15 with TRBJ2-7; a weak D match, TRBD1 (6 bases). The CDR3 has 15 residues. Trimming cost V 3 bases and J 0 bases, with 12 bases left between them. The germline CDR1 and CDR2 sequences are LNHNV and YYDKDF (reference sequence). For the CDR3, the DNA is TGTGCCACCAGCAGGGACGGGACAAGCTCCTACGAGCAGTACTTC. Translation: CATSRDGTSSYEQYF.